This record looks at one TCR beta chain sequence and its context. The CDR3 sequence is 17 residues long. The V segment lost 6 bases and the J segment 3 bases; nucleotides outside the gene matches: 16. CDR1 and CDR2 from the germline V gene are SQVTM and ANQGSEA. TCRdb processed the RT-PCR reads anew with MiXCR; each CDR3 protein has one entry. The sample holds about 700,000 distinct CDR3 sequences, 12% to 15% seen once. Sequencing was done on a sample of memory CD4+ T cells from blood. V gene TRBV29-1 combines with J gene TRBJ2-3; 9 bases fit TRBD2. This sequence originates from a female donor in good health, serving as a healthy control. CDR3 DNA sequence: TGCAGCGTGGAGGCGACTAGCGGACACCTTAGGACAGATACGCAGTATTTT. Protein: CSVEATSGHLRTDTQYF.